The 2 T cell receptor beta chains below all came from one sample that was sequenced in a study of blood T cell repertoires in COVID-19. Method: immunoSEQ multiplex PCR; TCRdb's copy keeps in-frame clones and lacks some. The sample carries roughly 440,000 clones, about 87% recorded once. Sequenced: peripheral blood. All receptors derive from a woman in her forties or fifties with COVID-19, enrolled during active disease.

V and J are TRBV30 and TRBJ1-2; D unclear. This CDR3 region has 12 residues. Germline values: CDR1 GTSNPN, CDR2 SVGIG (reference sequence). V dropped 4 bases and J dropped 7 bases, with 13 bases sitting between them. DNA of the CDR3: TGTGCCTGGATCTGGAGCCACGGTGGCTACACCTTC. Amino acids: CAWIWSHGGYTF.

The gene calls are TRBV6-5 and TRBJ1-2; 8 bases are a match to TRBD1. The CDR3 has 13 amino acids. CDR1 is MNHEY and CDR2 is SVGAGI in the germline V gene. Unmatched junction bases numbered 2, after V lost 2 bases and J lost 6 bases. CDR3 protein: CASSYQGADGYTF. The CDR3 nucleotides read TGTGCCAGCAGTTACCAGGGGGCAGATGGCTACACCTTC.